A selection of T cell receptor beta chains follows, all from one sample in a study of early T cells in non-severe SARS-CoV-2 infection. TCRdb reanalysed the 5' RACE reads using MiXCR and keeps one entry per CDR3 protein. Altogether tens of thousands of distinct CDR3 sequences are present, 12% being singletons, with the ten largest covering approximately 7%. The sequenced sample was whole blood. All receptors derive from an adult who was a healthcare worker with PCR-confirmed SARS-CoV-2 infection or an uninfected control (not recorded which). CDR3s include the opening cysteine and the closing phenylalanine or tryptophan. Fields, in order: CDR3 DNA, CDR3 protein, D gene, J gene, clone size, V gene, CDR3 length. The D gene is left open where the match is weak. The size of a clone is reported for some rows only, either as once, few or many, or as a class for expanded clones.

TGTGCCAGCAGTCCCGGGAGCTTCTCCTACAATGAGCAGTTCTTC	CASSPGSFSYNEQFF	NA	TRBJ2-1	many	TRBV2	15
TGTGCCAGCAGCCGACTAGCGGGACTCACAGATACGCAGTATTTT	CASSRLAGLTDTQYF	TRBD2	TRBJ2-3	many	TRBV7-9	15
TGTGCCAGCAGCCCCCGTGCGCCGGGACAGGGTGGCGAGCAGTACTTC	CASSPRAPGQGGEQYF	TRBD1	TRBJ2-7	NA	TRBV2	16
TGTGCCAGCAGACCCAGGGGGTCCGGCACAGATACGCAGTATTTT	CASRPRGSGTDTQYF	TRBD1	TRBJ2-3	NA	TRBV6-2/TRBV6-3	15
TGCGCCAGCAGCTTGGCCCGGACAGGGCGAACCGGGGAGCTGTTTTTT	CASSLARTGRTGELFF	TRBD1	TRBJ2-2	few	TRBV5-1	16
TGTGCCAGCAGTCCTCTAACAGGGGGTCCCCAGTGGGAGCAGTACTTC	CASSPLTGGPQWEQYF	TRBD1	TRBJ2-7	few	TRBV2	16
TGTGCCAGCAGCCCGGGACAGGGAATAGAGACCCAGTACTTC	CASSPGQGIETQYF	TRBD1	TRBJ2-5	few	TRBV2	14
TGTGCCAGCAGCCGCCGGACTAGCGGGAGTCCCGGGGAGCTGTTTTTT	CASSRRTSGSPGELFF	TRBD2	TRBJ2-2	few	TRBV14	16
TGCAGTGCCACCGGATCGCAGTCAAACACTGAAGCTTTCTTT	CSATGSQSNTEAFF	NA	TRBJ1-1	few	TRBV20-1	14
TGTGCCAGCAGTTACGCGGGAGATACGCAGTATTTT	CASSYAGDTQYF	NA	TRBJ2-3	NA	TRBV6-6	12
TGTGCCAGCAGCTTGGGTCTAGGGGGCACCGGGGAGCTGTTTTTT	CASSLGLGGTGELFF	NA	TRBJ2-2	many	TRBV5-6	15
TGCGCCAGCAGCCGCGGGGACAGCTCCTACGAGCAGTACTTC	CASSRGDSSYEQYF	NA	TRBJ2-7	NA	TRBV5-1	14
TGTGCCAGCAGCTTAGCGCCAGGTCAAGAGACCCAGTACTTC	CASSLAPGQETQYF	NA	TRBJ2-5	NA	TRBV7-8	14
TGTGCCAGCAGCCCAACGGGAGGGACGGAGACCCAGTACTTC	CASSPTGGTETQYF	TRBD2	TRBJ2-5	NA	TRBV7-3	14
TGTGCCAGCTCACCTTTCCGCAGCGGGGAGCTGTTTTTT	CASSPFRSGELFF	NA	TRBJ2-2	NA	TRBV18	13
TGTGCCAGCAGTGACTCGCTTGGCAGGGAGAAGGCTTTCTTT	CASSDSLGREKAFF	NA	TRBJ1-1	few	TRBV25-1	14
TGTGCCAGCAGTTTGGGGGCGGCCACCGGGGAGCTGTTTTTT	CASSLGAATGELFF	NA	TRBJ2-2	many	TRBV27	14
TGTGCCAGCAGCTTAGGCAGGGATAAGGGGCAGTACTTC	CASSLGRDKGQYF	NA	TRBJ2-7	NA	TRBV7-2	13
TGTGCCATCAGAGGGGGGGCGGAGACCCAGTACTTC	CAIRGGAETQYF	NA	TRBJ2-5	NA	TRBV10-3	12
TGCGCCAGCAGCTCTCAGGGGCTTAGCTATGGCTACACCTTC	CASSSQGLSYGYTF	NA	TRBJ1-2	few	TRBV5-1	14
TGTGCCAGCAGTTACACGGCTGGCGGGGAGCTGTTTTTT	CASSYTAGGELFF	NA	TRBJ2-2	NA	TRBV6-2/TRBV6-3	13
TGTGCCAGCAGCCAAGATGGAACTTCCTACACCTTC	CASSQDGTSYTF	NA	TRBJ1-2	NA	TRBV3-1	12
TGCAGCGTTGAAGGAAAACGGGACAGAGGGACCGGGGAGCTGTTTTTT	CSVEGKRDRGTGELFF	TRBD1	TRBJ2-2	NA	TRBV29-1	16
TGTGCCATCAGTGAGTTCCCGGGGGCGATTGTTGCTAGCACAGATACGCAGTATTTT	CAISEFPGAIVASTDTQYF	NA	TRBJ2-3	many	TRBV10-3	19
TGCGCCAGCAGCTTGGCGGGGGGACCGGAGACCCAGTACTTC	CASSLAGGPETQYF	TRBD2	TRBJ2-5	few	TRBV5-1	14
TGTGCCAGCAGGAGGGGACAGGGGCGGAACGAGCAGTACTTC	CASRRGQGRNEQYF	TRBD1	TRBJ2-7	few	TRBV6-2/TRBV6-3	14
TGTGCCAGCAGTGAGAGGGGACGGAACACTGAAGCTTTCTTT	CASSERGRNTEAFF	NA	TRBJ1-1	NA	TRBV6-4	14
TGCAGCGTTCGGGGACAGGGGATCTACGAGCAGTACTTC	CSVRGQGIYEQYF	TRBD1	TRBJ2-7	NA	TRBV29-1	13
TGTGCCAGCAGTTCTTTAGCGGGAGTCGGGAATGAGCAGTTCTTC	CASSSLAGVGNEQFF	TRBD2	TRBJ2-1	many	TRBV12-3/TRBV12-4	15
TGCGCCAGCAACCTAGCGGGAGGCGGGGAGCAGTTCTTC	CASNLAGGGEQFF	TRBD2	TRBJ2-1	many	TRBV5-1	13
TGTGCCAGCAGCTTCACAGGGAGTGGGGCCAACGTCCTGACTTTC	CASSFTGSGANVLTF	NA	TRBJ2-6	many	TRBV11-2	15
TGTGCCAGCAGGAGACAGGGGGGGCCTCGAACGCAGTATTTT	CASRRQGGPRTQYF	TRBD1	TRBJ2-3	many	TRBV12-3/TRBV12-4	14
TGTGCCAGCAGTGTAGCGGGAGGGGCCCTCAATGAGCAGTTCTTC	CASSVAGGALNEQFF	TRBD2	TRBJ2-1	many	TRBV6-4	15
TGTGCCATCAATGCCTTCAGCGGGAGCATTGCAGATACGCAGTATTTT	CAINAFSGSIADTQYF	TRBD2	TRBJ2-3	few	TRBV10-3	16
TGCGCCAGCAGACCGAATGTATTGACAGGGAGCGATGAGCAGTTCTTC	CASRPNVLTGSDEQFF	TRBD1	TRBJ2-1	NA	TRBV5-1	16
TGTGCCACCGTATGGGGTAGGGGCACAGATACGCAGTATTTT	CATVWGRGTDTQYF	NA	TRBJ2-3	NA	TRBV6-1	14
TGCAGCGTTGAAGGGGACAGGGCCTACGAGCAGTACTTC	CSVEGDRAYEQYF	TRBD1	TRBJ2-7	NA	TRBV29-1	13
TGCGCCAGCAGCCAAGGGAAGGGCCCGGGGGACGGTGAAAAACTGTTTTTT	CASSQGKGPGDGEKLFF	NA	TRBJ1-4	NA	TRBV4-1	17
TGTGCCAGCAGGCCATCCGACAGGGCTAATAATTCACCCCTCCACTTT	CASRPSDRANNSPLHF	TRBD1	TRBJ1-6	NA	TRBV3-1	16